A selection of T cell receptor beta chains follows, all from one sample in a study of Ad26.COV2.S vaccination and SARS-CoV-2 variants. The table came from immunoSEQ multiplex PCR; TCRdb's copy has only in-frame clones and leaves some out. Found here are about 350,000 clones, approximately 85% of them singletons; the top ten hold 3.3%. The sample here was peripheral blood, taken in a trial of Ad26.COV2.S vaccine versus placebo. The origin of the receptors is a person between 18 and 60 years old who received the Ad26.COV2.S COVID-19 vaccine or a placebo. Each CDR3 is given with its conserved first and last residue. A D gene is named only where the DNA matches it firmly. Some rows have no size entry. The others give once, few or many, or a class for an expanded clone.

D,V,size,J,CDR3,DNA
TRBD2,TRBV10-1,NA,TRBJ2-1,CASSSGLAGVTQFF,TGCGCCAGCAGTTCGGGACTAGCGGGGGTCACGCAGTTCTTC
TRBD1,TRBV19,NA,TRBJ2-1,CASTLQGESEQFF,TGTGCCAGTACCCTACAGGGGGAGAGTGAGCAGTTCTTC
TRBD1,TRBV2,NA,TRBJ2-3,CASSGDRHDTQYF,TGTGCCAGCAGTGGGGACAGGCACGATACGCAGTATTTT
NA,TRBV5-6,NA,TRBJ2-1,CASSYATGYLRNEQFF,TGTGCCAGCAGTTACGCAACGGGATATCTCCGCAATGAGCAGTTCTTC
TRBD2,TRBV7-9,few,TRBJ2-1,CASSARLAGGHNEQFF,TGTGCCAGCAGCGCAAGACTAGCGGGGGGACACAATGAGCAGTTCTTC
NA,TRBV12-3/TRBV12-4,few,TRBJ1-1,CASSFGQSREAFF,TGTGCCAGCAGTTTTGGTCAGTCCAGAGAAGCTTTCTTT
NA,TRBV11-3,NA,TRBJ1-1,CASSLDQNTEAFF,TGTGCCAGCAGCTTGGATCAGAACACTGAAGCTTTCTTT
NA,TRBV9,NA,TRBJ1-5,CASSPYRGARDTQHF,TGTGCCAGCAGCCCCTATAGGGGGGCCCGGGATACGCAGCATTTT
NA,TRBV12-5,NA,TRBJ2-1,CASGLGTSSYNEQFF,TGTGCTAGTGGTTTGGGTACGAGCTCCTACAATGAGCAGTTCTTC
NA,TRBV5-1,NA,TRBJ1-1,CASSLASRGGNQATEAFF,TGCGCCAGCAGCTTGGCCTCCCGAGGAGGGAATCAGGCCACTGAAGCTTTCTTT
NA,TRBV5-1,NA,TRBJ1-1,CASSLGQGEAFF,TGCGCCAGCAGCTTGGGGCAGGGTGAAGCTTTCTTT
NA,TRBV6-5,NA,TRBJ2-7,CASRGTGRDEQYF,TGTGCCAGCAGGGGGACGGGCAGGGACGAGCAGTACTTC
NA,TRBV28,NA,TRBJ1-1,CASRIDNTEAFF,TGTGCCAGCAGGATAGATAACACTGAAGCTTTCTTT